This record covers a single T cell receptor beta chain. The data belong to a study of OX40 agonist ivuxolimab in advanced cancers. V lost 6 bases and J lost 2; bases outside the gene matches: 6. Per germline, CDR1 MNHNY and CDR2 SVGAGI (reference sequence). The CDR3 is made up of 14 amino acids. Profiling relied on immunoSEQ multiplex PCR, and the TCRdb table lists in-frame clones only, not all of them. Found here are tens of thousands of clones, just over 90% of them singletons; the top ten hold around 0.34%. The source material was CD4+ or CD8+ T cells sorted from blood, sampled in a trial of the OX40 agonist ivuxolimab. The chain links TRBV6-6 to TRBJ1-2; 7 nucleotides agree with TRBD1. The TCR was taken from an adult with an advanced solid tumor such as melanoma, head and neck, liver or kidney cancer. The CDR3, as DNA: TGTGCCAGCAGGGCCCGGACAGGAAACTATGGCTACACCTTC. Its protein is CASRARTGNYGYTF.